This is a list of T cell receptor beta chains from one sample in a study of T-cell memory formation after mild COVID-19. Via MiXCR, TCRdb re-called the 5' RACE reads, giving one row per CDR3 protein. The data show 350,000 to 500,000 distinct CDR3 sequences, around 22% seen once. The sequenced sample consisted of PBMCs or a T cell subset sorted from them (not recorded which). The receptors originated from an adult woman who had mild COVID-19 (a few samples of this study predate the infection). Cell type and time point are not known. The CDR3 runs from the conserved cysteine through the conserved F or W. The size field is filled for only some rows; it gives once, few, many or a size class.

V gene: TRBV29-1
clone size: few
J gene: TRBJ1-2
CDR3 length: 11
CDR3 protein: CSDRSVLGYTF

V gene: TRBV4-3
clone size: few
J gene: TRBJ2-3
CDR3 length: 14
CDR3 protein: CASSPRLVTDTQYF

V gene: TRBV27
clone size: -
J gene: TRBJ2-5
CDR3 length: 14
CDR3 protein: CASSPNSVIETQYF

V gene: TRBV5-1
clone size: -
J gene: TRBJ2-1
CDR3 length: 15
CDR3 protein: CASSLALGPGVEQFF

V gene: TRBV29-1
clone size: -
J gene: TRBJ2-7
CDR3 length: 15
CDR3 protein: CSVDTGTGGRYEQYF

V gene: TRBV7-8
clone size: few
J gene: TRBJ2-7
CDR3 length: 12
CDR3 protein: CASSFSVLEQYF

V gene: TRBV5-6
clone size: -
J gene: TRBJ2-2
CDR3 length: 15
CDR3 protein: CASSLGGTAPGELFF

V gene: TRBV29-1
clone size: -
J gene: TRBJ2-7
CDR3 length: 13
CDR3 protein: CSVAPGQGYEQYF

V gene: TRBV12-3/TRBV12-4
clone size: -
J gene: TRBJ1-5
CDR3 length: 17
CDR3 protein: CASSPSYYRGPNQPQHF

V gene: TRBV12-3/TRBV12-4
clone size: many
J gene: TRBJ2-5
CDR3 length: 15
CDR3 protein: CASKTGTSNQETQYF

V gene: TRBV20-1
clone size: -
J gene: TRBJ1-2
CDR3 length: 15
CDR3 protein: CSARDLRSWGYGYTF

V gene: TRBV3-1
clone size: -
J gene: TRBJ1-2
CDR3 length: 15
CDR3 protein: CASSPRQGSGYGYTF

V gene: TRBV24-1
clone size: -
J gene: TRBJ2-7
CDR3 length: 16
CDR3 protein: CATSDLAGPGVYEQYF

V gene: TRBV5-1
clone size: -
J gene: TRBJ2-7
CDR3 length: 16
CDR3 protein: CASSLEGQGATYEQYF

V gene: TRBV24-1
clone size: many
J gene: TRBJ1-2
CDR3 length: 11
CDR3 protein: CATSEGGGYTF

V gene: TRBV6-2/TRBV6-3
clone size: -
J gene: TRBJ2-2
CDR3 length: 14
CDR3 protein: CASSTQEHTGELFF

V gene: TRBV18
clone size: -
J gene: TRBJ2-5
CDR3 length: 14
CDR3 protein: CASSPTTGEETQYF

V gene: TRBV11-2
clone size: many
J gene: TRBJ2-5
CDR3 length: 14
CDR3 protein: CASSPRGGQETQYF

V gene: TRBV5-1
clone size: few
J gene: TRBJ1-1
CDR3 length: 15
CDR3 protein: CASSFDRGRNTEAFF

V gene: TRBV7-2
clone size: -
J gene: TRBJ2-5
CDR3 length: 16
CDR3 protein: CASSLWDTGPLETQYF

V gene: TRBV18
clone size: -
J gene: TRBJ1-5
CDR3 length: 15
CDR3 protein: CASSPTKVVNQPQHF

V gene: TRBV5-1
clone size: -
J gene: TRBJ1-5
CDR3 length: 15
CDR3 protein: CASSLGPGSSQPQHF

V gene: TRBV24-1
clone size: -
J gene: TRBJ2-2
CDR3 length: 14
CDR3 protein: CATSDLNAVGELFF

V gene: TRBV4-2
clone size: few
J gene: TRBJ2-7
CDR3 length: 15
CDR3 protein: CASSQGSLGRDEQYF

V gene: TRBV5-1
clone size: -
J gene: TRBJ2-3
CDR3 length: 15
CDR3 protein: CASSWGVYGTDTQYF

V gene: TRBV5-1
clone size: few
J gene: TRBJ2-7
CDR3 length: 15
CDR3 protein: CASTGPPRGAYEQYF

V gene: TRBV12-3/TRBV12-4
clone size: -
J gene: TRBJ2-1
CDR3 length: 16
CDR3 protein: CASSPFATKGNNEQFF

V gene: TRBV9
clone size: -
J gene: TRBJ2-5
CDR3 length: 15
CDR3 protein: CASSPMGEYQETQYF

V gene: TRBV12-3/TRBV12-4
clone size: -
J gene: TRBJ2-7
CDR3 length: 17
CDR3 protein: CASSLRGGRDLRNEQYF

V gene: TRBV29-1
clone size: few
J gene: TRBJ2-5
CDR3 length: 13
CDR3 protein: CSGSSGRAPTQYF

V gene: TRBV28
clone size: -
J gene: TRBJ1-4
CDR3 length: 15
CDR3 protein: CAGGGTLGTNEKLFF

V gene: TRBV5-1
clone size: many
J gene: TRBJ1-1
CDR3 length: 12
CDR3 protein: CASSLRGTEAFF

V gene: TRBV6-1
clone size: -
J gene: TRBJ2-3
CDR3 length: 17
CDR3 protein: CASSARGASGFADTQYF

V gene: TRBV5-1
clone size: -
J gene: TRBJ2-7
CDR3 length: 13
CDR3 protein: CASSTDRDNEQYF

V gene: TRBV5-4
clone size: few
J gene: TRBJ2-7
CDR3 length: 14
CDR3 protein: CASSLFQRRDEQYF

V gene: TRBV11-3
clone size: -
J gene: TRBJ2-5
CDR3 length: 19
CDR3 protein: CASSLFPLSAGGIQETQYF

V gene: TRBV7-6
clone size: many
J gene: TRBJ2-7
CDR3 length: 12
CDR3 protein: CASSSQGGEQYF